This TCR beta chain was sequenced during a study of blood T cells in healthy people across ages (dated by TCRdb to between 2014 and 2017). General notes on the study: In model experiments, template switching captured about one uniquely barcoded TCR beta cDNA molecule for every two T cells. Using deep sequencing normalized with unique cDNA molecular identifiers, the study measured how TCR beta repertoire diversity changes with age. Four age groups were formed from the donors: young (average 16 years), middle-aged (approximately 40), aged (about 68) and long-lived (roughly 81). To avoid experimental bias, donors of different ages were distributed randomly across sequencing lanes. The study analyzed two additional independent replicas of 1 million unique cDNA reads from the same blood draw for two donors, one aged 18 to 30 and one aged 80 or older. Overall study results and their limits: Observed TCR beta diversity per million T cells fell roughly linearly with age, and a significant reduction was already apparent by age approximately 41. Total diversity estimates from one million sequenced T cells were considered lower bounds and underestimates. Since profiling was done on bulk unsorted PBMCs, naive and antigen-experienced compartments could not be conclusively compared. Compared with the aged group, the long-lived group had more naive CD4+ T cells, fewer expanded clones and increased TCR diversity, suggesting age selection. Because the CMV infection status of the donors was unknown, age-related changes in expanded clonotypes may potentially have been confounded. There was a strong correlation between observed TCR beta diversity and the percentage of naive T cells measured by flow cytometry.

Receptor amplification or capture employed 5' RACE. Reads for this sample came from an Illumina HiSeq 2500. A second PCR of roughly 6 to 12 cycles was run with a J-beta primer mix and a sample-barcoded 5' primer. A template-switch 5' adaptor carrying 12 random nucleotides introduced a unique molecular identifier onto each TCR beta cDNA molecule. At least 2.5 million CDR3-containing paired-end reads were obtained from each sample. All of the RNA was converted into first-strand cDNA using the Mint cDNA synthesis kit, with a TRBC-specific oligonucleotide serving as the primer. All cDNA was treated with uracil-DNA glycosylase and then went through a first 18-cycle PCR with the universal primers M1SS and BC2_uni_R. The authors processed their data as follows. For normalization, 1 million high-quality reads were randomly selected from each sample, with every read carrying a distinct molecular identifier. Instead of being binned into consensus sequences, reads with shared molecular identifiers were discarded. MiTCR, set to a Q25 quality threshold and the strictest error-elimination algorithm, was used for CDR3 identification, clonotype clustering and error correction. A nonparametric unseen species model with Euler transformation was used to estimate a lower bound on total TCR beta diversity. In-frame beta chains were kept once TCRdb had trimmed the public reads at Q25 with fastp and called clones with MiXCR. Under each unique CDR3 protein, matching rows form one entry showing the most common genes and DNA. None of the V and J calls come from the authors' own analysis; TCRdb made them. Within this sample are some 1.1 million distinct CDR3 sequences, with more than 30% of them counted one time only. Around 12% of the sample comes from the top ten.

There are 18 amino acids in the CDR3, from cysteine to phenylalanine inclusive. Just the 54-base CDR3 DNA is kept, in frame starting at base 1. V gives up 2 bases and J gives up 0 bases, and the segment between their germline ends measures 19 bases. The germline V gene (reference sequence) gives CDR1 as PRHDT and CDR2 as FYEKMQ. In the case of this clonotype: No cognate antigen has been identified for it. Within one base of it there is no much larger clone, and no base qualities were kept.

Systemically healthy Caucasian individuals from Russia, 35 to 40 in total and aged roughly 6 to 90 years, were included as donors. Each donor gave about 9.7 milliliters of peripheral blood, drawn into EDTA-treated Vacutainer tubes. Ficoll-Paque density-gradient centrifugation was used to isolate PBMCs, with at least 7 million per sample. Trizol reagent was used to extract total RNA from the PBMCs, yielding at least 6 micrograms per sample. The percentages of naive CD45RAhigh/CD27high T cells were determined by flow cytometry on a PBMC aliquot from every donor. Recombination joined TRBV13 with TRBJ1-1; the D segment could be TRBD1, given 5 matching bases. Sequencing was done on a sample of blood. The TCR sequence derives from a man between 18 and 29 years old in good health. The CDR3 loop reads CASSLSNRRGPLNTEAFF. The DNA sequence is TGTGCCAGCAGCTTAAGCAACAGGCGCGGCCCCTTGAACACTGAAGCTTTCTTT. This CDR3, with the reference TRBV13 and TRBJ1-1 proteins standing in past its ends, gives the full variable domain AAGVIQSPRHLIKEKRETATLKCYPIPRHDTVYWYQQGPGQDPQFLISFYEKMQSDKGSIPDRFSAQQFSDYHSELNMSSLELGDSALYFCASSLSNRRGPLNTEAFFGQGTRLTVV.